This TCR beta chain was identified in a study of CD8+ T cells in alopecia areata. Study information: Treated patients received severity scores based on the percentage of scalp area affected.

As to this clone: What it recognizes is unknown.

General study points: With tofacitinib ongoing, many expanded lesional clones persisted in both scalp and blood. For patients receiving tofacitinib, scalp clonality and expanded CD8+ clones among the top 100 significantly decreased. Resident alphabeta T cells of normal skin are also sequenced in scalp samples.

Extraction and reverse transcription of RNA yielded cDNA as the sequencing template. Clones were read by immunoSEQ multiplex PCR, and TCRdb kept only the in-frame ones, dropping some. The data show over 15,000 clones, 59% seen once. Documented treatment: oral pan-JAK inhibitor, 5-10 mg twice daily. As part of sample collection, lesional scalp punch biopsies and peripheral blood were taken from alopecia areata patients. CDR3 length equals 13 residues. Germline V gene sequence: CDR1 LNHDA, CDR2 SQIVND (reference sequence). V was pared by 6 bases and J by 4 bases, with 10 bases between. The clonotype originates from a human donor with alopecia areata. The specimen was skin, collected at week 4, from a patient treated with tofacitinib. V is TRBV19 and J is TRBJ2-1; a weak D match, TRBD2 (5 bases). Here the CDR3 DNA reads TGTGCCAGTAGCAGCAGCGGTTACAATGAGCAGTTCTTC. This translates into CASSSSGYNEQFF.